A selection of T cell receptor beta chains follows, all from one sample in a study of graft-versus-host responses after intestinal transplantation. Method: immunoSEQ multiplex PCR; TCRdb's copy keeps in-frame clones and lacks some. Altogether around 100,000 clones are present, 93% being singletons, with the ten largest covering 1.2%. What these receptors recognize is not known. The sequencing used unstimulated CD8+ T cells sorted from spleen or lymph node cells, collected before intestinal transplant. The receptors here all came from a human donor who received an intestinal transplant. Each CDR3 is given without its conserved first and last residue. Clone size is given for some rows only: seen once, a few or many times, or a class if the clone is expanded.

>TRBV27|TRBJ2-1|.
ASSFTGTGGPGSYNEQF
>TRBV9|TRBJ2-2|.
ASSVDAGELF
>TRBV4-1|TRBJ2-7|.
ASSQLAGELIYEQY
>TRBV7-3|TRBJ2-1|.
ASSPLAGGLNEQF
>TRBV9|TRBJ1-2|.
ASSGDYGYT
>TRBV4-1|TRBJ1-1|.
ASSQDILNTEAF
>TRBV4-1|TRBJ1-1|.
ASSQTINTEAF
>TRBV4-1|TRBJ1-5|.
ASSETGPSQPQH
>TRBV5-4|TRBJ2-3|.
ASRKTDTQY
>TRBV4-1|TRBJ2-7|.
ASSHGIVGERDEQY
>TRBV7-8|TRBJ1-1|.
ASSLGAGGFTEAF
>TRBV25-1|TRBJ2-7|.
ASTNSYEQY
>TRBV13|TRBJ1-2|once
ASSTRTGRNYGYT